These T cell receptor beta chains were read from a single sample in a study of cytomegalovirus exposure and HLA in healthy donors. The method was immunoSEQ multiplex PCR; TCRdb's version includes in-frame clones alone and lacks a portion of them. Of 150,000 to 200,000 clones listed, roughly 91% are singletons. Sequencing used PBMCs. Receptor source: a man in his late teens or twenties in good health and CMV-seropositive. Each CDR3 is given without its conserved first and last residue. Size tells how often a clone was seen (once, few, many) or the class of an expanded clone, and some rows leave it out.

clone_size,v_call,j_call,cdr3_aa
NA,TRBV2,TRBJ2-1,ASSEVGTDYNEQF
NA,TRBV2,TRBJ2-3,ASSEALARLTNTQY
NA,TRBV7-9,TRBJ2-7,ASTNRAGTYEQY
once,TRBV11-3,TRBJ1-2,ASSFRQGPI
NA,TRBV19,TRBJ2-1,ASSLTGKKPYNEQF
NA,TRBV10-3,TRBJ2-7,AIGAGLAGNYEQY
once,TRBV13,TRBJ2-6,ASSIGQGAVSGANVLT
NA,TRBV11-2,TRBJ2-5,ASSLGLAGGSETQY
NA,TRBV30,TRBJ2-1,AWNPTTSYNEQF
NA,TRBV7-2,TRBJ1-4,ASSLGTEREKLF
NA,TRBV28,TRBJ1-1,ASSPGQSTEAF
NA,TRBV6-1,TRBJ2-7,ASSRDREAYEQY
NA,TRBV12-2,TRBJ2-1,ASRFKRDSYNEQF
NA,TRBV13,TRBJ2-7,ASSSRLTGDHEQY
NA,TRBV2,TRBJ2-2,ASTRRRETPHHTGELF
NA,TRBV12-5,TRBJ2-6,ASARQGAGGANVLT
NA,TRBV30,TRBJ2-5,AWSANGRAETQY
NA,TRBV30,TRBJ1-5,AWSIILDRGLSQPQH
NA,TRBV7-9,TRBJ2-2,ASRELAGGDTGELF
NA,TRBV28,TRBJ2-2,ASTTGGLNTGELF
NA,TRBV11-3,TRBJ2-1,ASSSRILAGAPRNEQF
once,TRBV11-3,TRBJ2-6,ASSYRATGANVLT
NA,TRBV7-8,TRBJ1-1,ASSRETGGTEAF
NA,TRBV25-1,TRBJ2-3,ASSDPGDTQY
NA,TRBV7-6,TRBJ2-2,ASSLTGATTGELF
NA,TRBV7-8,TRBJ2-2,ASSFHSRTGELF
once,TRBV5-8,TRBJ1-4,ASRGAGWVTNEKLF
NA,TRBV19,TRBJ2-2,ASNPEGPNVGELF
NA,TRBV7-8,TRBJ2-1,ASSRRAGGPENEQF
NA,TRBV18,TRBJ2-3,ASSPQERRGTDTQY
NA,TRBV19,TRBJ1-1,ASSTSWTGKDTEAF
few,TRBV7-9,TRBJ1-5,ASSSGQGNSLGNQPQH
NA,TRBV19,TRBJ1-2,ASSIQGTAGYT
few,TRBV30,TRBJ1-1,AWSVLGGSTTEAF
NA,TRBV29-1,TRBJ2-1,SVGGLSYNEQF
NA,TRBV5-1,TRBJ2-1,ASSLGLADNGYNEQF
NA,TRBV2,TRBJ1-1,ASNGQGVGEAF
once,TRBV7-8,TRBJ2-3,ASSLGSSGDPDTQY
once,TRBV18,TRBJ2-1,ASSYKATGAHEQF
NA,TRBV5-5,TRBJ2-2,ASSLVPDTGELF
NA,TRBV5-4,TRBJ1-2,ASSLDRGQRNYGYT
NA,TRBV5-1,TRBJ2-1,ASSLTVTGSSYNEQF
NA,TRBV5-1,TRBJ2-7,ASSLALAAKYEQY
NA,TRBV11-2,TRBJ2-6,ASSQAPVFSGANVLT
NA,TRBV5-6,TRBJ2-5,ASSLGQGFETQY
NA,TRBV19,TRBJ1-5,ASSTRGPHNQPQH
once,TRBV19,TRBJ1-5,ASSRARGSNQPQH
NA,TRBV7-9,TRBJ1-2,ASSSSANYGYT
once,TRBV6-6,TRBJ2-7,ASQGQGLPGTYEQY
NA,TRBV19,TRBJ2-1,ASRAAGGREQF
NA,TRBV19,TRBJ2-3,ASSMGIAALDTQY
NA,TRBV5-1,TRBJ2-3,ASSFDAPRSGDGSSDTQY
NA,TRBV29-1,TRBJ1-2,SVEDRNSNYGYT
NA,TRBV6-5,TRBJ1-5,ASSYSSEANQPQH
NA,TRBV6-6,TRBJ1-4,ASSDQTGGNEKLF
NA,TRBV6-1,TRBJ2-7,ASSVRTGEQY
NA,TRBV27,TRBJ2-7,ASSSLAGGPKEQY